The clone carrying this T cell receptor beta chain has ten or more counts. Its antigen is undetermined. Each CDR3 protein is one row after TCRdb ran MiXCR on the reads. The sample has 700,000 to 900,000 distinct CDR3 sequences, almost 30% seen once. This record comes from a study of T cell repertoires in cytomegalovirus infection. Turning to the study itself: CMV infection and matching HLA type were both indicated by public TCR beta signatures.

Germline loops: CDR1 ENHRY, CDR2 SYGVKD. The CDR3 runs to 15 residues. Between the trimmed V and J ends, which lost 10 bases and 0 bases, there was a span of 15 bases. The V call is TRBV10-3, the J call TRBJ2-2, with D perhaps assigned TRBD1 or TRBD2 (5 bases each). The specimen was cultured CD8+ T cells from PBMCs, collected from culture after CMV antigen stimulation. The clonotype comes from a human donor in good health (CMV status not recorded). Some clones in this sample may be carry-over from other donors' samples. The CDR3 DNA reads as TGTGCCACCAAGTCAGTGGGACCGAACACCGGGGAGCTGTTTTTT. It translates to CATKSVGPNTGELFF.